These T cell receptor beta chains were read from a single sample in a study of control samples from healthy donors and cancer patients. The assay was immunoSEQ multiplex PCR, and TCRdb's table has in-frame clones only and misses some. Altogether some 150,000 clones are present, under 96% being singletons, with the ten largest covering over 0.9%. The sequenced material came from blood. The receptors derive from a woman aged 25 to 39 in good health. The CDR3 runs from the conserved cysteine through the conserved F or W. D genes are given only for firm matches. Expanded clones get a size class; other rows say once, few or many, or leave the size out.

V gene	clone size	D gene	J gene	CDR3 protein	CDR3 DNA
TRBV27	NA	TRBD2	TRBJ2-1	CASSITSGGANEQFF	TGTGCCAGCAGTATCACTAGCGGGGGAGCAAATGAGCAGTTCTTC
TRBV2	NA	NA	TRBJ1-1	CASSERGITEAFF	TGTGCCAGCAGTGAAAGGGGGATCACTGAAGCTTTCTTT
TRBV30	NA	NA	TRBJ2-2	CARTEGGDTGELFF	TGTGCCCGGACCGAAGGGGGAGACACCGGGGAGCTGTTTTTT
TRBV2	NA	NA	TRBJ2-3	CASSERRAHTQYF	TGTGCCAGCAGTGAACGAAGGGCCCATACGCAGTATTTT
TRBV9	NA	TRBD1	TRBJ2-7	CASSSRDRSEQYF	TGTGCCAGCAGCAGCCGGGACAGGAGCGAGCAGTACTTC
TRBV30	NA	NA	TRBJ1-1	CAWSVNMNTEAFF	TGTGCCTGGAGTGTCAACATGAACACTGAAGCTTTCTTT
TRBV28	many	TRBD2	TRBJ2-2	CASSLWTSGNTGELFF	TGTGCCAGCAGTTTATGGACTAGCGGAAACACCGGGGAGCTGTTTTTT
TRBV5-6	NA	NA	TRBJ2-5	CASGSRSQETQYF	TGTGCCAGCGGATCCAGGTCCCAAGAGACCCAGTACTTC
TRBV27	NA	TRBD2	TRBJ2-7	CASSTGTKSYEQYF	TGTGCCAGCAGTACCGGGACTAAGAGCTACGAGCAGTACTTC
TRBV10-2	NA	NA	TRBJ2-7	CASRDPAYEQYF	TGCGCCAGCAGGGACCCGGCCTACGAGCAGTACTTC